This T cell receptor beta chain was found in a study of T cell changes during pregnancy in multiple sclerosis. Germline lookup yields CDR1 SGHAT and CDR2 FQNNGV. The CDR3 contains 14 residues. V lost 5 bases, J lost 2 bases, and 12 bases lay in between. The method was immunoSEQ multiplex PCR; TCRdb's version includes in-frame clones alone and lacks a portion of them. The data hold roughly 110,000 clones, with 85% to 95% observed a single time. The J gene is TRBJ1-1, the V gene TRBV11-2; maybe TRBD1 (5 bases). The sample in question was peripheral blood, obtained in the third trimester of pregnancy. This clonotype originated in a female donor in good health, enrolled as a control in a pregnancy study. The CDR3 loop reads CASSVRDYNTEAFF. In nucleotides, the CDR3 is TGTGCCAGCAGCGTCAGGGATTATAACACTGAAGCTTTCTTT.